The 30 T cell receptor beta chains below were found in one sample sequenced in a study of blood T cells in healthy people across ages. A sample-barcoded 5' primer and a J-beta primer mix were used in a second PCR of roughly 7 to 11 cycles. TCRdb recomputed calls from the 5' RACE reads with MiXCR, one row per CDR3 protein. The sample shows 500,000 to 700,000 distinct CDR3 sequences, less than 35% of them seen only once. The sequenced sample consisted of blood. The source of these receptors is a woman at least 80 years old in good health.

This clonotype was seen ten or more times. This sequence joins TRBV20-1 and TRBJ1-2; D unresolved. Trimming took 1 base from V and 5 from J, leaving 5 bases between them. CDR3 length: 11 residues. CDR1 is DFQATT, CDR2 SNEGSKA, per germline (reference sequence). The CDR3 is CSARVKYGYTF. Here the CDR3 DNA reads TGCAGTGCTAGAGTGAAGTATGGCTACACCTTC.

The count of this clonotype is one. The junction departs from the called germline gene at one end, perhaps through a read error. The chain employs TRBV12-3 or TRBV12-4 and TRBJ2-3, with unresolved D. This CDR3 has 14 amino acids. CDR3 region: CASSPQTSADMQYF. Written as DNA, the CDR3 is TGTGCCAGCAGTCCCCAAACAAGCGCAGATATGCAGTATTTT.

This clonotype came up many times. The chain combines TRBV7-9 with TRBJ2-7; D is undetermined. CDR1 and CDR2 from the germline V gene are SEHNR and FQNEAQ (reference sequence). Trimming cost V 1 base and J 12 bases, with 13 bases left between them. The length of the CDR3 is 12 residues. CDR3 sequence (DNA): TGTGCCAGCAGCTTAGACGGCGGAAGGGTGTACTTC. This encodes CASSLDGGRVYF.

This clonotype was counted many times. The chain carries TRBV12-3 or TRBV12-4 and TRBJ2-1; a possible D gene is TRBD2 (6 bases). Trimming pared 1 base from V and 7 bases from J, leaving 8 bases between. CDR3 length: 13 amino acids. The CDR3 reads CASSLVGGNEQFF. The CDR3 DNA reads TGTGCCAGCAGTTTAGTTGGGGGGAATGAGCAGTTCTTC.

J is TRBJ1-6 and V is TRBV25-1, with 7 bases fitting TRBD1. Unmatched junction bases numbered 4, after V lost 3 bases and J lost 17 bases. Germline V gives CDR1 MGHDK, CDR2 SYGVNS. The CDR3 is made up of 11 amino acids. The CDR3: CASSDYRGIHF. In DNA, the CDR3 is TGTGCCAGCAGTGACTACAGGGGCATCCACTTT. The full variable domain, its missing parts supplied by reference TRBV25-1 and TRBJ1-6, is EADIYQTPRYLVIGTGKKITLECSQTMGHDKMYWYQQDPGMELHLIHYSYGVNSTEKGDLSSESTVSRIRTEHFPLTLESARPSHTSQYLCASSDYRGIHFGNGTRLTVT.

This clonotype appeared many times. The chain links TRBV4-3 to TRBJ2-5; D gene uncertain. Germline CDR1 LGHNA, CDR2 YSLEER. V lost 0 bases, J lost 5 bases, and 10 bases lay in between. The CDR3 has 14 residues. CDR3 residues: CASSQDDLSETQYF. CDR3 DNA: TGCGCCAGCAGCCAAGATGATCTGTCGGAGACCCAGTACTTC.

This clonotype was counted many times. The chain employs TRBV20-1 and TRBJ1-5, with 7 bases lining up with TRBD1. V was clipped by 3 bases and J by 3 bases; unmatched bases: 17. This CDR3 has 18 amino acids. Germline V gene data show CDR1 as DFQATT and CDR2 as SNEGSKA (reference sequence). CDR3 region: CSASPVGGAPGNNQPQHF. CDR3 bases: TGCAGTGCTAGTCCGGTAGGGGGCGCCCCTGGGAACAATCAGCCCCAGCATTTT.

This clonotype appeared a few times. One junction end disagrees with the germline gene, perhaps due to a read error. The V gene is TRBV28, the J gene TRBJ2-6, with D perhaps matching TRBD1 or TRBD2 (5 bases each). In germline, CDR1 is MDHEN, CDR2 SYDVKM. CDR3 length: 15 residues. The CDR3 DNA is TGTGCCAGCAGTTACTATTGGACTGGGGCCAACGTCCGGACTTTC. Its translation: CASSYYWTGANVRTF.

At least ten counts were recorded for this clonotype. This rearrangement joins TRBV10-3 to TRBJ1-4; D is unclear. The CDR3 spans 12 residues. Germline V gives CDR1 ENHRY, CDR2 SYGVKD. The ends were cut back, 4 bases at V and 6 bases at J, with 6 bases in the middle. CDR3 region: CAISAGDEKLFF. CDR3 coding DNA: TGTGCCATCAGTGCTGGGGATGAAAAACTGTTTTTT.

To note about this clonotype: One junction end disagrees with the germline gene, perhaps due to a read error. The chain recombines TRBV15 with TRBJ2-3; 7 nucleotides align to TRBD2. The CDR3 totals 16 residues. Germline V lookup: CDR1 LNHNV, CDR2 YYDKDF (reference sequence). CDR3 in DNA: TGTGCCACCAGCAGAGACCGCGGCGGGAGCACAGACACGCAGTATTTT. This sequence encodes CATSRDRGGSTDTQYF.

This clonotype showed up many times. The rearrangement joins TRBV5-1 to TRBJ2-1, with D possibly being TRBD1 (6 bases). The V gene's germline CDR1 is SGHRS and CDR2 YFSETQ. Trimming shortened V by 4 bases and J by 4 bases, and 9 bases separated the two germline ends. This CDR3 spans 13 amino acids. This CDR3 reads CASSVDRYNEQFF. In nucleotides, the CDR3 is TGCGCCAGCAGCGTGGACAGATACAATGAGCAGTTCTTC.

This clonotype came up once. In nucleotides, the CDR3 is TGCAGTGCTGCCGTCCCGAGGGGTTGGGGGCCCCAGCATTTT. Translation: CSAAVPRGWGPQHF. This chain uses TRBV20-1 with TRBJ1-5; TRBD1 might be the D (5 bases). The V end lost 5 bases, the J end lost 9 bases, and 20 bases lay between the germline ends. The CDR3 has 14 amino acids. Germline CDR1 is DFQATT and CDR2 is SNEGSKA (reference sequence).

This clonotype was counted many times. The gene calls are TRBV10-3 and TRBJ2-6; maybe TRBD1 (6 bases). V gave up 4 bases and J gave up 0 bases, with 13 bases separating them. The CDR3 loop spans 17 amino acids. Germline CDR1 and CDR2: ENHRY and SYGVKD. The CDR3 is CAISGQETVSGANVLTF. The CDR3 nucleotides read TGTGCCATCAGTGGACAGGAGACCGTCTCTGGGGCCAACGTCCTGACTTTC.

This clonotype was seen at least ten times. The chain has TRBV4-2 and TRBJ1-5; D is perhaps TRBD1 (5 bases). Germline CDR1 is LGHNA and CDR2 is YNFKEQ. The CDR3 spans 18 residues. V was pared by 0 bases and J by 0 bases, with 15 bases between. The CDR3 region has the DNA TGTGCCAGCAGCCAAGATTTGGCAGGGACTAATAGCAATCAGCCCCAGCATTTT. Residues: CASSQDLAGTNSNQPQHF.

CDR3 nucleotide sequence: TGCAGCGTGGGACGCGGGCAGGGGTTCACGGATACGCAGTATTTT. Residues: CSVGRGQGFTDTQYF. The chain carries TRBV29-1 and TRBJ2-3; the D gene is possibly TRBD1 (6 bases). V gave up 6 bases and J gave up 6 bases, with 22 bases separating them. The germline gives CDR1 SQVTM, CDR2 ANQGSEA. This CDR3 region has 15 residues.

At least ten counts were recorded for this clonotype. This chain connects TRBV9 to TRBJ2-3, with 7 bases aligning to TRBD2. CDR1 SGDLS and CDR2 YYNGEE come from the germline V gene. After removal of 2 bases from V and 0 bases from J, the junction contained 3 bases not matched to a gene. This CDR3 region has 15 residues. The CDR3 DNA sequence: TGTGCCAGCAGCGTCCGGGAGGCCAGCACAGATACGCAGTATTTT. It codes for CASSVREASTDTQYF. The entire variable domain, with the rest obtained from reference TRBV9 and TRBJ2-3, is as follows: DSGVTQTPKHLITATGQRVTLRCSPRSGDLSVYWYQQSLDQGLQFLIQYYNGEERAKGNILERFSAQQFPDLHSELNLSSLELGDSALYFCASSVREASTDTQYFGPGTRLTVL.

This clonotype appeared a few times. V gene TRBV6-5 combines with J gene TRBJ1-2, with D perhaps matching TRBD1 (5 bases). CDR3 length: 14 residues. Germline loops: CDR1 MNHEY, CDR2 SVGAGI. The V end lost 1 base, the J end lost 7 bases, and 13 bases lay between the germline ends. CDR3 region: CASSYYSTGGGYTF. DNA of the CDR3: TGTGCCAGCAGTTACTACAGCACTGGGGGTGGCTACACCTTC.

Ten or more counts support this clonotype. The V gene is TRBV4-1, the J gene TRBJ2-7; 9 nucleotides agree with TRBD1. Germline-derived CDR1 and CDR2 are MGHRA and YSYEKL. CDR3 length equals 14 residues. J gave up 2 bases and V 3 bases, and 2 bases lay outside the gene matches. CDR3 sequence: CASSQRQGAYEQYF. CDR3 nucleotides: TGCGCCAGCAGCCAGAGACAGGGGGCCTACGAGCAGTACTTC.

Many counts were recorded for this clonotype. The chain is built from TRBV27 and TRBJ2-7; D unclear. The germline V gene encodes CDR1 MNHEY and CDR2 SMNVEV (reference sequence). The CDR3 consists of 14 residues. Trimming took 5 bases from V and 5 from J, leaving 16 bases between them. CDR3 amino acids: CASSPITGGDEQYF. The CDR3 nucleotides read TGTGCCAGCAGTCCCATCACGGGTGGCGACGAGCAGTACTTC.

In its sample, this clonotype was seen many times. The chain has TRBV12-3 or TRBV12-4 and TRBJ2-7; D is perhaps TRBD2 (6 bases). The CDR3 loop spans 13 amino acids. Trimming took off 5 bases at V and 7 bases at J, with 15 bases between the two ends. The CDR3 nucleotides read TGTGCCAGCAGTCAGGGACTTTTAATGGAGCAGTACTTC. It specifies CASSQGLLMEQYF.

CDR3 residues: CASSPRGRGARETQYF. CDR3 in DNA: TGTGCCAGCAGCCCAAGAGGGCGGGGGGCCCGAGAGACCCAGTACTTC. This chain uses TRBV7-2 with TRBJ2-5; 8 bases are a match to TRBD2. The junction had 12 bases not matched to a gene; V was cut back by 5 bases and J by 4 bases. The CDR3 extends over 16 amino acids. Germline V lookup: CDR1 SGHTA, CDR2 FQGNSA. The complete variable domain, with remaining parts taken from reference TRBV7-2 and TRBJ2-5, reads GAGVSQSPSNKVTEKGKDVELRCDPISGHTALYWYRQSLGQGLEFLIYFQGNSAPDKSGLPSDRFSAERTGGSVSTLTIQRTQQEDSAVYLCASSPRGRGARETQYFGPGTRLLVL.

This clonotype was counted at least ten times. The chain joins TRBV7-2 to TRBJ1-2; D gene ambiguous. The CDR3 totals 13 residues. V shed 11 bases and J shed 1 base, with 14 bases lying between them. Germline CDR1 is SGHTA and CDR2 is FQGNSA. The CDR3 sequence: CAETLGRNYGYTF. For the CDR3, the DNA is TGTGCCGAAACGTTGGGCCGTAACTATGGCTACACCTTC.

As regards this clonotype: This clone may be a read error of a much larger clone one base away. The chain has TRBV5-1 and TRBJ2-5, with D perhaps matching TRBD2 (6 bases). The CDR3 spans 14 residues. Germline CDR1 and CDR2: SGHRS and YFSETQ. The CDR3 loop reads CASSKVAAQEAQYF. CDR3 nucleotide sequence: TGCGCCAGCAGCAAGGTAGCGGCGCAAGAGGCCCAGTACTTC.

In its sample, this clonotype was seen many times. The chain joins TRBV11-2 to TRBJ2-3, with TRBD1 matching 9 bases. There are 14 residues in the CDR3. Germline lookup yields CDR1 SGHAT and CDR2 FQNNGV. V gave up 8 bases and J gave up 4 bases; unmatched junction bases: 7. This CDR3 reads CASSRDRDPDTQYF. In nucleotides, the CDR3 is TGTGCCAGCTCGCGGGACAGGGACCCAGATACGCAGTATTTT.

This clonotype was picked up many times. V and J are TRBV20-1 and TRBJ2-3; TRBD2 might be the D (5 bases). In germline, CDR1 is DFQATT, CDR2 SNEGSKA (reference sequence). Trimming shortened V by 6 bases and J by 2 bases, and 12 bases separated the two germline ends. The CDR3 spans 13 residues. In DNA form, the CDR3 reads TGCAGTGCCCTGGACTCCGTCACAGATACGCAGTATTTT. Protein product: CSALDSVTDTQYF.

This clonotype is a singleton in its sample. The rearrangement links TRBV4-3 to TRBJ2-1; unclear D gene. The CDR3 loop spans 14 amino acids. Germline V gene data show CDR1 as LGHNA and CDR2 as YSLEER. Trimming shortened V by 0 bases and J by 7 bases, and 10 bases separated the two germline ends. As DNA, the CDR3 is TGCGCCAGCAGCCAAGATCTCAAGGTGAATGAGCAGTTCTTC. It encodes CASSQDLKVNEQFF.

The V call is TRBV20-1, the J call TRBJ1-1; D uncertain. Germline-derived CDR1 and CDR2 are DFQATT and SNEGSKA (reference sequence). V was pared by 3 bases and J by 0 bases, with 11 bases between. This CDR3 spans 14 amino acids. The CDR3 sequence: CSASWHHMNTEAFF. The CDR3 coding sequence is TGCAGTGCTAGTTGGCACCACATGAACACTGAAGCTTTCTTT.

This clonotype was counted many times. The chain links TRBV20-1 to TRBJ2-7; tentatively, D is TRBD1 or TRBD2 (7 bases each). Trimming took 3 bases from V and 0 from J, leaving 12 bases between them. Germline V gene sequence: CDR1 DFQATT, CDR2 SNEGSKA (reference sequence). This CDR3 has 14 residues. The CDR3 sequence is CSARGRGLSYEQYF. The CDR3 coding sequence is TGCAGTGCTAGGGGGAGGGGGCTCTCCTACGAGCAGTACTTC.

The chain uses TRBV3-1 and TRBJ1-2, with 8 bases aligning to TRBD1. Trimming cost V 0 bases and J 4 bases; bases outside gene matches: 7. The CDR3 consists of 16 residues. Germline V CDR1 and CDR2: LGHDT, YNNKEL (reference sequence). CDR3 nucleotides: TGTGCCAGCAGCCAAGAAGCAGGGGGCGAGCTCTATGGCTACACCTTC. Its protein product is CASSQEAGGELYGYTF. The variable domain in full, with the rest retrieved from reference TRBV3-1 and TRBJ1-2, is DTAVSQTPKYLVTQMGNDKSIKCEQNLGHDTMYWYKQDSKKFLKIMFSYNNKELIINETVPNRFSPKSPDKAHLNLHINSLELGDSAVYFCASSQEAGGELYGYTFGSGTRLTVV.

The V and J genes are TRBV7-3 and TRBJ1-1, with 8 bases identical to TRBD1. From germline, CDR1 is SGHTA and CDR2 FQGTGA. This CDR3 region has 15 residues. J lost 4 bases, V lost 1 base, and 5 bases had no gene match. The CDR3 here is CASSLSQGASTEAFF. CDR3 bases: TGTGCCAGCAGCTTAAGTCAGGGGGCGAGCACTGAAGCTTTCTTT.